The clone carrying this T cell receptor beta chain was observed a handful of times. Its target is unknown. These data belong to a study of blood T cells in healthy people across ages. Findings and limits, study-wide: Diversity was estimated from one million T cells, and these estimates were considered underestimates.

The use of a sample-barcoded 5' primer and a J-beta primer mix characterized a second PCR of about 7 to 12 cycles. Every single cDNA molecule received a tag from a template-switch adaptor with 12 random nucleotides. TCRdb reprocessed the 5' RACE reads with MiXCR, giving one entry per CDR3 protein. The sample carries over 1.5 million distinct CDR3 sequences, roughly 49% recorded once. With V trimmed by 10 bases and J by 7 bases, 7 bases remained unmatched. CDR1 is MNHEY, CDR2 SVGAGI, per germline. This CDR3 is built from 14 residues. The gene calls are TRBV6-5 and TRBJ1-6, with 10 positions matching TRBD1. The sequence was obtained from a woman between 40 and 50 years old in good health. The sequenced material came from blood. The CDR3 here is CATLMGQGNSPLHF. The CDR3 DNA reads TGTGCCACCTTAATGGGACAGGGGAATTCACCCCTCCACTTT.